Listed here are 8 T cell receptor beta chains from one sample, sequenced in a study of T cell repertoires in cytomegalovirus infection. TCRdb passed the reads through MiXCR, listing each CDR3 protein once. The profile shows about 740,000 distinct CDR3 sequences, 35% of them singletons. Sequencing input: PBMCs. These receptors were obtained from a human donor in good health (CMV status not recorded). Some clones in this sample may be carry-over from other donors' samples.

The rearrangement uses TRBV19 and TRBJ1-2; D remains unclear. The V gene's germline CDR1 is LNHDA and CDR2 SQIVND (reference sequence). CDR3 length equals 15 residues. V lost 2 bases to trimming and J lost 6 bases, with 16 bases between them. For the CDR3, the DNA is TGTGCCAGTAGTATATCCGGAGGGTTCCCTAATGGCTACACCTTC. Amino acid sequence: CASSISGGFPNGYTF.

The chain carries TRBV9 and TRBJ1-1, with D possibly TRBD1 on 5 matching bases. The CDR3 covers 15 residues. Per germline, CDR1 SGDLS and CDR2 YYNGEE. Trimming took 3 bases from V and 3 from J, leaving 15 bases between them. The CDR3 loop is CASSEYRWPHTEAFF. CDR3 sequence (DNA): TGTGCCAGCAGCGAGTACAGGTGGCCGCACACTGAAGCTTTCTTT.

Many counts were recorded for this clonotype. The rearrangement joins TRBV7-2 to TRBJ2-7, with D perhaps matching TRBD2 (6 bases). This CDR3 comprises 16 residues. Looked up from germline, CDR1 is SGHTA and CDR2 is FQGNSA. The V gene lost 3 bases and the J gene lost 0 bases, with 15 bases spanning the gap. CDR3 amino acids: CASSLRGLPFSYEQYF. In DNA form, the CDR3 reads TGTGCCAGCAGCTTGCGGGGACTTCCATTCTCCTACGAGCAGTACTTC.

This clonotype appeared a few times. The chain combines TRBV6-4 with TRBJ2-3; D uncertain. V was shortened by 4 bases and J by 0 bases, with 8 bases between the two germline ends. Per the germline V gene, CDR1 is MRHNA and CDR2 is SNTAGT. The CDR3 totals 14 residues. The DNA for the CDR3 is TGTGCCAGCAGTGCCGGCGGAAGCACAGATACGCAGTATTTT. This codes for CASSAGGSTDTQYF.

In its sample, this clonotype was seen a few times. The rearrangement links TRBV6-2 or TRBV6-3 to TRBJ1-1, with D possibly being TRBD1 (6 bases). This CDR3 has 20 residues. Germline V lookup: CDR1 MNHEY, CDR2 SVGEGT. With 2 bases removed from V and 4 bases from J, the gap between germline ends came to 29 bases. CDR3 sequence: CASSYLQGLRPRAASTEAFF. CDR3 nucleotides: TGTGCCAGCAGTTACCTACAGGGTTTGAGACCCCGGGCCGCGAGCACTGAAGCTTTCTTT.

This clonotype was seen only a few times. The chain has TRBV7-9 and TRBJ2-2; the D gene is possibly TRBD1 (5 bases). V dropped 7 bases and J dropped 6 bases, with 12 bases sitting between them. Germline V lookup: CDR1 SEHNR, CDR2 FQNEAQ (reference sequence). The CDR3 consists of 13 residues. CDR3 residues: CASKDQGPGELFF. The CDR3 nucleotides read TGTGCCAGCAAGGACCAGGGTCCCGGGGAGCTGTTTTTT.

The rearrangement uses TRBV4-2 and TRBJ2-7; D may be TRBD2 (7 bases). Germline CDR1 reads LGHNA; CDR2 reads YNFKEQ. V lost 1 base and J lost 6, with 10 bases in between. The CDR3 has 13 amino acids. The CDR3: CASSQGGGGEQYF. CDR3 DNA: TGTGCCAGCAGCCAAGGGGGGGGCGGCGAGCAGTACTTC.

V is TRBV6-5 and J is TRBJ2-2; no reliable D call. This CDR3 contains 17 residues. Germline V gene data show CDR1 as MNHEY and CDR2 as SVGAGI. V was shortened by 0 bases and J by 2 bases, with 13 bases between the two germline ends. CDR3 DNA sequence: TGTGCCAGCAGTTACTCGATCCTAGTTTTAAACACCGGGGAGCTGTTTTTT. Its protein is CASSYSILVLNTGELFF.